The 2 T cell receptor beta chains reported below all come from one sample, sequenced in a study of beta chain features in type 1 diabetes. The study's findings and limits: Moderate but significant shortening of TCRB CDR3s was recorded in all four CD4+ subsets from Type 1 diabetes patients.

Expressed TCRB transcripts were sequenced because the entire RNA isolate underwent reverse transcription. Data came from immunoSEQ multiplex PCR; TCRdb stores just in-frame clones and leaves some out. The sample records about 360,000 clones, around an eighth being singletons. These receptors have no identified antigens. Sequenced sample: naive CD4+ T cells from blood. The origin of the receptors is a woman between 18 and 30 years old with type 1 diabetes.

In its sample, this clone was seen a few times. This CDR3 is also generated by other DNA sequences in the sample. J is TRBJ2-1 and V is TRBV5-1, with D possibly being TRBD2 (6 bases). CDR1 and CDR2 (germline): SGHRS, YFSETQ. The CDR3 runs 15 residues. Trimming removed 0 bases at V and 0 bases at J, with 7 bases between. CDR3 nucleotides: TGCGCCAGCAGCTTGGACGGGAGCTCCTACAATGAGCAGTTCTTC. Translated: CASSLDGSSYNEQFF.

This clone appeared a few times. The chain joins TRBV5-6 to TRBJ1-6; perhaps TRBD1 as D (6 bases). This CDR3 has 16 amino acids. V lost 0 bases, J lost 4 bases, and 11 bases lay in between. Germline CDR1 reads SGHDT; CDR2 reads YYEEEE. The CDR3 sequence is CASSLGTAFYNSPLHF. The CDR3 DNA is TGTGCCAGCAGCTTGGGGACAGCTTTTTATAATTCACCCCTCCACTTT.